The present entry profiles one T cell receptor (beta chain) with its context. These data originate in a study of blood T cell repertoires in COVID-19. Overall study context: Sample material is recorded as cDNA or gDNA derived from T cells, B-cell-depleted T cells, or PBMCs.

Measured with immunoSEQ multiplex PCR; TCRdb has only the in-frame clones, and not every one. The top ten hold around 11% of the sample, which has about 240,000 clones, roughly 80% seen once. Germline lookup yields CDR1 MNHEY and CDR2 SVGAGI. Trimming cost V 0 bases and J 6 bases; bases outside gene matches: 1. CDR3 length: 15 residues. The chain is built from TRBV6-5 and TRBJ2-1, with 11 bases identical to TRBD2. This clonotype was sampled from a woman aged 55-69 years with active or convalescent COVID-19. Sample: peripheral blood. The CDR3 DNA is TGTGCCAGCAGTTACTCTAGCGGGGGGGGCAATGAGCAGTTCTTC. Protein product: CASSYSSGGGNEQFF.